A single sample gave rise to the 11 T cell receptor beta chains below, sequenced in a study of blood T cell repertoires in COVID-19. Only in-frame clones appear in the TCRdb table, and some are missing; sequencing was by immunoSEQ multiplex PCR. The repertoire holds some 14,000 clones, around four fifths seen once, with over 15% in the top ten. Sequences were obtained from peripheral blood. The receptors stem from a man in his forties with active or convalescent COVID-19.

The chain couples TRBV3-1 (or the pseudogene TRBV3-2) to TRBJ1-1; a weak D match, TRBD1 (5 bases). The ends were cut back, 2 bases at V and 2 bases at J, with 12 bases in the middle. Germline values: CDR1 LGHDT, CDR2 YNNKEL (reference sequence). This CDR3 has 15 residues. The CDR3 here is CASSQQGLGNTEAFF. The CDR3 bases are TGTGCCAGCAGCCAACAGGGACTAGGAAACACTGAAGCTTTCTTT.

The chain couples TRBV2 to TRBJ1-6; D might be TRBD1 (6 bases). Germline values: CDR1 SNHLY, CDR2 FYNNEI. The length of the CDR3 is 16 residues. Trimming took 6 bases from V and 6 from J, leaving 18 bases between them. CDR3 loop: CASRPPETGLNSPLHF. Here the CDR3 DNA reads TGTGCCAGCAGACCTCCCGAGACAGGCCTTAATTCACCCCTCCACTTT.

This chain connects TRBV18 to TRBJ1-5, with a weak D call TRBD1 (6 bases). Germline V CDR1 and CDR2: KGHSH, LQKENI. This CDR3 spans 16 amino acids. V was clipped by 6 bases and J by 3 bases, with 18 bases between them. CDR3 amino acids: CASSPSATGNNQPQHF. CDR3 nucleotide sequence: TGTGCCAGCTCCCCCTCCGCTACAGGGAACAATCAGCCCCAGCATTTT.

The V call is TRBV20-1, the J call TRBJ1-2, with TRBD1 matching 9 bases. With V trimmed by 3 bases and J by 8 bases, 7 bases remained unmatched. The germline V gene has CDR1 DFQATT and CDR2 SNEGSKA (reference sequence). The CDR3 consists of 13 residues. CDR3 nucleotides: TGCAGTGCTAGTCCGGGACAGGGCGAAGGCTACACCTTC. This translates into CSASPGQGEGYTF.

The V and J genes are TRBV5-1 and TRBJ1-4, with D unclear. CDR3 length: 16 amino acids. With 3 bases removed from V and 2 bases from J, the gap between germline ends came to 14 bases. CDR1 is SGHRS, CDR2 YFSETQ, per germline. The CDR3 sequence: CASSSQAGPTNEKLFF. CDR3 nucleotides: TGCGCCAGCAGCTCCCAGGCCGGTCCGACTAATGAAAAACTGTTTTTT.

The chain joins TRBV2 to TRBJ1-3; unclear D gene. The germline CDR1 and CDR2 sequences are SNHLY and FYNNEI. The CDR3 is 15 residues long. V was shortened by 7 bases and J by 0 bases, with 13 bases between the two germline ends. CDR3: CASMAQAHSGNTIYF. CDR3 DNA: TGTGCCAGCATGGCGCAGGCCCACTCTGGAAACACCATATATTTT.

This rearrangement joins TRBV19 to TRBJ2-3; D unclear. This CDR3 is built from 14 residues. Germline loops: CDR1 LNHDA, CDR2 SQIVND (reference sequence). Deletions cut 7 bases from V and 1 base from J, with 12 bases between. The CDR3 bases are TGTGCCAGTACCTCAGACACACGCACAGATACGCAGTATTTT. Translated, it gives CASTSDTRTDTQYF. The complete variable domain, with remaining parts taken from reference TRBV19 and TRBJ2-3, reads DGGITQSPKYLFRKEGQNVTLSCEQNLNHDAMYWYRQDPGQGLRLIYYSQIVNDFQKGDIAEGYSVSREKKESFPLTVTSAQKNPTAFYLCASTSDTRTDTQYFGPGTRLTVL.

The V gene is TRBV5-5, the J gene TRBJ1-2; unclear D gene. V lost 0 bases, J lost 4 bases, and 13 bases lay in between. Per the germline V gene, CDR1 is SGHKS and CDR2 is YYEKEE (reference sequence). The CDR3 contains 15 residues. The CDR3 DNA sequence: TGTGCCAGCAGCTTGGGGCAGACAAACCTCTATGGCTACACCTTC. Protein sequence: CASSLGQTNLYGYTF.

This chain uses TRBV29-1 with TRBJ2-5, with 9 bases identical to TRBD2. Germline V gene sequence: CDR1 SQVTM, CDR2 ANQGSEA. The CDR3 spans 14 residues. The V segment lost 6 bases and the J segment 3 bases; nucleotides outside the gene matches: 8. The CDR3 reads CSVGVAGVEETQYF. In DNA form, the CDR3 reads TGCAGCGTGGGTGTAGCGGGGGTGGAAGAGACCCAGTACTTC. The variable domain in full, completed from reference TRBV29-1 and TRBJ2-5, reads SAVISQKPSRDICQRGTSLTIQCQVDSQVTMMFWYRQQPGQSLTLIATANQGSEATYESGFVIDKFPISRPNLTFSTLTVSNMSPEDSSIYLCSVGVAGVEETQYFGPGTRLLVL.

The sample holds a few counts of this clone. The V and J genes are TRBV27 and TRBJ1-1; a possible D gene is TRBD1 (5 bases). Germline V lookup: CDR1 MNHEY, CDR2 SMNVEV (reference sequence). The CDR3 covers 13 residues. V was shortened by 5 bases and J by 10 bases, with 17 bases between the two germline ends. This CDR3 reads CASSATVTAPAFF. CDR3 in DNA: TGTGCCAGCAGTGCGACAGTAACCGCCCCAGCTTTCTTT.

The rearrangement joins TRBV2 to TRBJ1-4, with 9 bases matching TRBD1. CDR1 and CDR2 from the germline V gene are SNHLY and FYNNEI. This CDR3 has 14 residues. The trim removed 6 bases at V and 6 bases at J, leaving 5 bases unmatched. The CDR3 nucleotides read TGTGCCAGCAGCCCGGGACAGGGACATGAAAAACTGTTTTTT. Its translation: CASSPGQGHEKLFF. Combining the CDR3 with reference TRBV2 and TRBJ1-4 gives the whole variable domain EPEVTQTPSHQVTQMGQEVILRCVPISNHLYFYWYRQILGQKVEFLVSFYNNEISEKSEIFDDQFSVERPDGSNFTLKIRSTKLEDSAMYFCASSPGQGHEKLFFGSGTQLSVL.